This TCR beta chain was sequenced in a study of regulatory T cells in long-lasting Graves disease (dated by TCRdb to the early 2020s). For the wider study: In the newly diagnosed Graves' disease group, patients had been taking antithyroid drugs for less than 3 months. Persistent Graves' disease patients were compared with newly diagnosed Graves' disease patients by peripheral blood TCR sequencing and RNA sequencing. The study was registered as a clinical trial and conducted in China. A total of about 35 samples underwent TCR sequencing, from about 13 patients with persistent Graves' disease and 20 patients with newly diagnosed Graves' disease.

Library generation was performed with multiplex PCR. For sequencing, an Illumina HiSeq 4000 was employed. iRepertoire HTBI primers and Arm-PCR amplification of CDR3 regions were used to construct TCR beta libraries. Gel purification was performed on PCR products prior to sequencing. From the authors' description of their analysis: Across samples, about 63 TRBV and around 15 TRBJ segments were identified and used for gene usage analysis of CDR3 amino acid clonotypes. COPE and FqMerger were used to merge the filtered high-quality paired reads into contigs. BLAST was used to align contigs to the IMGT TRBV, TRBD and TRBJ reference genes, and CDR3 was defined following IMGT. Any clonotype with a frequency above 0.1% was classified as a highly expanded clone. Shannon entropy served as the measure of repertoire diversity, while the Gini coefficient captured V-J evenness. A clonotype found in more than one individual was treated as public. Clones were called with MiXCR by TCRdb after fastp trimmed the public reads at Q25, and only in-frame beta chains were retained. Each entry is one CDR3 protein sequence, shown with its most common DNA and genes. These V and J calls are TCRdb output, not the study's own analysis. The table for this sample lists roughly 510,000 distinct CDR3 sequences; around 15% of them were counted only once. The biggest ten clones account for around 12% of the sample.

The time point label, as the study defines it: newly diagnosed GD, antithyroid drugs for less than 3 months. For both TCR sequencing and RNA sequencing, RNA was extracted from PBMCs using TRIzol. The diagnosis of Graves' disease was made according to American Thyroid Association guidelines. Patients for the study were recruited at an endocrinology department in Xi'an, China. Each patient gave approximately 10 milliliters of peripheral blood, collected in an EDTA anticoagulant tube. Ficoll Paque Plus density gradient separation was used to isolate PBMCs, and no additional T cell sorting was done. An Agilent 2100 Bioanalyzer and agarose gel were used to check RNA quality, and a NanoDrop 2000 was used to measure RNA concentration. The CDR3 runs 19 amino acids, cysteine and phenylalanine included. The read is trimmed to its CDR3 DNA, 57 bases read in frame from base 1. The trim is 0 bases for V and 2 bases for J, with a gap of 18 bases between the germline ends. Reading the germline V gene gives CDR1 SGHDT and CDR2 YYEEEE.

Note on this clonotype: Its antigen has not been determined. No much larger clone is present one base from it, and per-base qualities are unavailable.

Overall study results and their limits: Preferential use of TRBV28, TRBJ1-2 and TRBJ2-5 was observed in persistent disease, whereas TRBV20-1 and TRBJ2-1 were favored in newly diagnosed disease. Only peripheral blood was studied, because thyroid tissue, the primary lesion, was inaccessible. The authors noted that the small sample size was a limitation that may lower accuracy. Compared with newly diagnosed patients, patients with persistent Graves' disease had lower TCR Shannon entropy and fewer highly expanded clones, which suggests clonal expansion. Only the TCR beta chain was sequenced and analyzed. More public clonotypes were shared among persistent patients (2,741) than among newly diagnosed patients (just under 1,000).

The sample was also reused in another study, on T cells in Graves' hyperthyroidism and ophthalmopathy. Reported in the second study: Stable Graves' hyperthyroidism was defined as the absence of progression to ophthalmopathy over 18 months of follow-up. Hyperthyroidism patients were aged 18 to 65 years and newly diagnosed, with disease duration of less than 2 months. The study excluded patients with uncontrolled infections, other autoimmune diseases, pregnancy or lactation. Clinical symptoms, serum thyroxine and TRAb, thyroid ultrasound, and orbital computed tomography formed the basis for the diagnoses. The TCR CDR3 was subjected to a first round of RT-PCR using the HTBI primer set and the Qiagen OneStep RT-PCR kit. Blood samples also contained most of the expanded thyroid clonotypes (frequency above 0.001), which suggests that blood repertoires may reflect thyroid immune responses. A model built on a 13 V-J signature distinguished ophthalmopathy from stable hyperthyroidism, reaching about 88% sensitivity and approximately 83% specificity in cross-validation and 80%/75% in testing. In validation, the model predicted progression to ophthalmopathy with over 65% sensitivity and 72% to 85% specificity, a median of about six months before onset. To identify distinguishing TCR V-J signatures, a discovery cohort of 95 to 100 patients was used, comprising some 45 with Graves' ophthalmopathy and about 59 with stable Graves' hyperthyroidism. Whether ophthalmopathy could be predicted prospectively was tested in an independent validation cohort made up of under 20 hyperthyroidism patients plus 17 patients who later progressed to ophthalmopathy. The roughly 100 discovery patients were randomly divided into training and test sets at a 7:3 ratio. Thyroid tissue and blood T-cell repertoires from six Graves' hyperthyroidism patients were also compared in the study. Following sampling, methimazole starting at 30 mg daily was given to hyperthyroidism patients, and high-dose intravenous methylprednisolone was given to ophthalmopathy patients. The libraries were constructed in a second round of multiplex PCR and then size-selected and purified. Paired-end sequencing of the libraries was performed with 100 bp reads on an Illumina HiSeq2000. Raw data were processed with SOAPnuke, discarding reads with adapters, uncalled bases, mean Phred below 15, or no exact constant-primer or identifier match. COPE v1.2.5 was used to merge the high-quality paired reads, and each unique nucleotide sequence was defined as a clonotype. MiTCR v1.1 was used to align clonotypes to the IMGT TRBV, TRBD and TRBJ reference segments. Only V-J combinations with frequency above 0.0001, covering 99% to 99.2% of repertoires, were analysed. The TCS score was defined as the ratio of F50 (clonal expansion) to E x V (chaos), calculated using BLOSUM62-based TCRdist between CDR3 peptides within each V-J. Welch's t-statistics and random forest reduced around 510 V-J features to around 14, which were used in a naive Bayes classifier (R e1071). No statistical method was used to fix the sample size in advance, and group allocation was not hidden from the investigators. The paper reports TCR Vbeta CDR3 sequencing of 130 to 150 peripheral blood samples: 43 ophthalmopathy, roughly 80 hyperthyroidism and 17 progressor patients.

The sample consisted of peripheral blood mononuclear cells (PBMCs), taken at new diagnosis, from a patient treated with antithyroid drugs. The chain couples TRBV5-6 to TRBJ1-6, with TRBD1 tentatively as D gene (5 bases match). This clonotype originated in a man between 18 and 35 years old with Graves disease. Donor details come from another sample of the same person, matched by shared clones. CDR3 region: CASSLGPPGGRTYNSPLHF. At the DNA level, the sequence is TGTGCCAGCAGCTTGGGCCCCCCGGGGGGTCGGACCTATAATTCACCCCTCCACTTT.